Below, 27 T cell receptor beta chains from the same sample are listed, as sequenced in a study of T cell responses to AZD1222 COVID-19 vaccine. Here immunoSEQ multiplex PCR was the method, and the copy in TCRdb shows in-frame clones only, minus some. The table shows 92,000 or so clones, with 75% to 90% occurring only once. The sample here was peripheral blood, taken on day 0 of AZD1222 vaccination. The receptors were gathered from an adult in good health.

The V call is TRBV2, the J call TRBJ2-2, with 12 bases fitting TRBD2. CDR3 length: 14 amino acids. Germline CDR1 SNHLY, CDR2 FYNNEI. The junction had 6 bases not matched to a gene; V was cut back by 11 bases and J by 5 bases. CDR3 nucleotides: TGTGCCCAGGGGGGACTAGCGGGTACCGGGGAGCTGTTTTTT. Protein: CAQGGLAGTGELFF. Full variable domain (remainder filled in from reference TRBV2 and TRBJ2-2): EPEVTQTPSHQVTQMGQEVILRCVPISNHLYFYWYRQILGQKVEFLVSFYNNEISEKSEIFDDQFSVERPDGSNFTLKIRSTKLEDSAMYFCAQGGLAGTGELFFGEGSRLTVL.

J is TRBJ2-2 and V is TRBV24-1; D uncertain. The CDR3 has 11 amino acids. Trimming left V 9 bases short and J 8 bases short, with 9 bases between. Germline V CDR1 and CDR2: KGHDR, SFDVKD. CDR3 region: CATRGAGELFF. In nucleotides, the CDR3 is TGTGCCACCCGAGGAGCTGGGGAGCTGTTTTTT.

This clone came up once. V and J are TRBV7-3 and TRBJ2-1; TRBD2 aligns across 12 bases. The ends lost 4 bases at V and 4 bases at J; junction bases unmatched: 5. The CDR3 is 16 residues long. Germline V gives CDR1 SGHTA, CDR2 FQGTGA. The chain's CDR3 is CASSYAGLAGYNEQFF. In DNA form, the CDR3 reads TGTGCCAGCAGCTACGCCGGACTAGCGGGGTACAATGAGCAGTTCTTC.

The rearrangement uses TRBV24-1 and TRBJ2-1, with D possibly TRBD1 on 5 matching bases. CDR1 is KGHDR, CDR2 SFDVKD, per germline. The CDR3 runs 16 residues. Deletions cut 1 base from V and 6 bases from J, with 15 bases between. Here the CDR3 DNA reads TGTGCCACCAGTGATTTAAGGCAGGGCGTAAGCAATGAGCAGTTCTTC. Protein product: CATSDLRQGVSNEQFF.

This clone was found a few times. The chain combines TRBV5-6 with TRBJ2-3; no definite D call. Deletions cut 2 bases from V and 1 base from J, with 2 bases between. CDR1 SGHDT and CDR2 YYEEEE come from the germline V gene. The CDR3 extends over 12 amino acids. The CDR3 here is CASSFGTDTQYF. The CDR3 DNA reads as TGTGCCAGCAGCTTCGGCACAGATACGCAGTATTTT.

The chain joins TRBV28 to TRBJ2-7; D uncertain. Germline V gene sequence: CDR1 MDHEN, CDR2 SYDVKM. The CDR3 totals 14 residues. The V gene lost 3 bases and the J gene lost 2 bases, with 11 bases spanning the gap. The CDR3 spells CASSLYTVPYEQYF. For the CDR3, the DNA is TGTGCCAGCAGTTTGTATACGGTTCCCTACGAGCAGTACTTC. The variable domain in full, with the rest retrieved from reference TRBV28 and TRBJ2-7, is DVKVTQSSRYLVKRTGEKVFLECVQDMDHENMFWYRQDPGLGLRLIYFSYDVKMKEKGDIPEGYSVSREKKERFSLILESASTNQTSMYLCASSLYTVPYEQYFGPGTRLTVT.

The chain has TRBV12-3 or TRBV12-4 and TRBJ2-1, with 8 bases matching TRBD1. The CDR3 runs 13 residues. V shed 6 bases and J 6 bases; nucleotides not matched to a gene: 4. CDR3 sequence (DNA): TGTGCCAGCAGAATAGGACAGGGCAATGAGCAGTTCTTC. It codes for CASRIGQGNEQFF.

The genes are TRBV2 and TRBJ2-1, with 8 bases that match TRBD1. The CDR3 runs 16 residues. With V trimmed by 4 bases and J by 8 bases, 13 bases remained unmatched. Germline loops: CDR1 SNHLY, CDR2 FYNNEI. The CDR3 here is CASSVGSGGYEDEQFF. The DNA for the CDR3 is TGTGCCAGCAGTGTGGGGTCAGGGGGCTACGAGGATGAGCAGTTCTTC. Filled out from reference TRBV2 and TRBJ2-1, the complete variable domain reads EPEVTQTPSHQVTQMGQEVILRCVPISNHLYFYWYRQILGQKVEFLVSFYNNEISEKSEIFDDQFSVERPDGSNFTLKIRSTKLEDSAMYFCASSVGSGGYEDEQFFGPGTRLTVL.

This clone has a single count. The CDR3 here is CASSSVTSGKETQYF. CDR3 nucleotide sequence: TGTGCCAGCAGTTCCGTGACTAGCGGGAAGGAGACCCAGTACTTC. V usage is TRBV27 and J usage is TRBJ2-5; 11 bases are shared with TRBD2. The germline V gene has CDR1 MNHEY and CDR2 SMNVEV (reference sequence). CDR3 length equals 15 residues. V trimming: 4 bases; J trimming: 5 bases; junction bases outside the gene matches: 6.

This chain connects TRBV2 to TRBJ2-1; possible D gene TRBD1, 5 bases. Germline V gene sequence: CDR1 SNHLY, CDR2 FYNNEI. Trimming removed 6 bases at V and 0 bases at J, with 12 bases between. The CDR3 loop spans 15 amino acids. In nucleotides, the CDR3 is TGTGCCAGCAGGAGTGGGGCGGTCTCCTACAATGAGCAGTTCTTC. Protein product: CASRSGAVSYNEQFF.

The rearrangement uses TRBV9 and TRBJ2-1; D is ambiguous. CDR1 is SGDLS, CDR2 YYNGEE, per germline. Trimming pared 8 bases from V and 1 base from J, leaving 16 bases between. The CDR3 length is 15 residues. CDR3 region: CASTVDTGSYNEQFF. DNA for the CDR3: TGTGCCAGTACTGTAGACACGGGTTCCTACAATGAGCAGTTCTTC.

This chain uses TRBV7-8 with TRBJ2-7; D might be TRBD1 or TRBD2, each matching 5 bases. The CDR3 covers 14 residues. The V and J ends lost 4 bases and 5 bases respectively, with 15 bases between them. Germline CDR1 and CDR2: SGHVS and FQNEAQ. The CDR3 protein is CASSWGGPADEQYF. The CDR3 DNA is TGTGCCAGCAGCTGGGGCGGGCCGGCAGACGAGCAGTACTTC.

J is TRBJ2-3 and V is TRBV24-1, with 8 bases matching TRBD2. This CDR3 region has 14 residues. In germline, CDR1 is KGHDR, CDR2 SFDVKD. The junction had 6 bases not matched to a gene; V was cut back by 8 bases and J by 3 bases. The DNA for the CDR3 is TGTGCCACCACCGGGGGGGCCAGGACAGATACGCAGTATTTT. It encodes CATTGGARTDTQYF.

CDR3 coding DNA: TGTGCCAGCAGCCCGTTAAAGTACGAGCAGTACTTC. Translated: CASSPLKYEQYF. This sequence joins TRBV28 and TRBJ2-7; no definite D call. Germline lookup yields CDR1 MDHEN and CDR2 SYDVKM. Trimming shortened V by 6 bases and J by 4 bases, and 10 bases separated the two germline ends. The CDR3 has 12 residues.

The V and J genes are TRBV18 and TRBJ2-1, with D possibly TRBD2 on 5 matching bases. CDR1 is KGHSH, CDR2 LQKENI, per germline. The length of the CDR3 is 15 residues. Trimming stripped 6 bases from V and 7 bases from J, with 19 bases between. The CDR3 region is CASSQEAPPGNEQFF. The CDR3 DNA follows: TGTGCCAGCTCTCAGGAGGCCCCCCCTGGAAATGAGCAGTTCTTC.

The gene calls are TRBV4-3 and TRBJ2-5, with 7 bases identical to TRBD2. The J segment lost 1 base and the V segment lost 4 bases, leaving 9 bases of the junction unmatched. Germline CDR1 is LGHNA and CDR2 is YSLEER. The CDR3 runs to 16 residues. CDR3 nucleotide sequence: TGCGCCAGCAGCCCCCCACTCGGGAGGCCCCAAGAGACCCAGTACTTC. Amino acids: CASSPPLGRPQETQYF.

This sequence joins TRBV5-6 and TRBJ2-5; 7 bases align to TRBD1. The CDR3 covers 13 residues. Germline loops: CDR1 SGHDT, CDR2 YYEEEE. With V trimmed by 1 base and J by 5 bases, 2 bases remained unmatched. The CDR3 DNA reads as TGTGCCAGCAGCTTGAGGGGGCGGGAGACCCAGTACTTC. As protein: CASSLRGRETQYF.

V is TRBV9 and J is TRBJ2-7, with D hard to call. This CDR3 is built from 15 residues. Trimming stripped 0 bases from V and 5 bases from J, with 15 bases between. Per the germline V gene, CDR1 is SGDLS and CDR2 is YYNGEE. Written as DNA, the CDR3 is TGTGCCAGCAGCGTAGGGTGGGCGGCTCCCAACGAGCAGTACTTC. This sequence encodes CASSVGWAAPNEQYF.

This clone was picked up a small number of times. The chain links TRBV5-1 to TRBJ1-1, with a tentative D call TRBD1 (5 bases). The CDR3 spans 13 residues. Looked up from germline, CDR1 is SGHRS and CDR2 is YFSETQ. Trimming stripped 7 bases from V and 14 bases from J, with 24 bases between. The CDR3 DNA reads TGCGCCAGCGGGGAGAGGTCCGGGGGTGAGGTATTCTTT. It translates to CASGERSGGEVFF.

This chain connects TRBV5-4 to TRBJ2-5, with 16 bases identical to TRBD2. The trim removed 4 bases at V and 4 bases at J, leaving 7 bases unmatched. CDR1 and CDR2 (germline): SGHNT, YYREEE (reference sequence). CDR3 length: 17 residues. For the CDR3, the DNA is TGTGCCAGCAGCCTTGGGACTAGCGGGAGGGCCGGAGAGACCCAGTACTTC. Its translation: CASSLGTSGRAGETQYF.

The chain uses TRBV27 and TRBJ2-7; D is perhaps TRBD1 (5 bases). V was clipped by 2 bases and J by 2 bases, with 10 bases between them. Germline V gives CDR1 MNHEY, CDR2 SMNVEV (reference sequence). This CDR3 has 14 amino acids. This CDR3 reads CASSLKGPPYEQYF. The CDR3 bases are TGTGCCAGCAGTTTAAAGGGGCCCCCCTACGAGCAGTACTTC.

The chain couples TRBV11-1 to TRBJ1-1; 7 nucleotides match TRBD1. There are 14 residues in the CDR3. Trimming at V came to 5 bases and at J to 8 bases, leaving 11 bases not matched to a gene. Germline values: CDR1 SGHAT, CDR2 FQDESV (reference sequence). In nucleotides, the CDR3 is TGTGCCAGCAGCCCTACTCTAGACAGGGCCGAAGCTTTCTTT. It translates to CASSPTLDRAEAFF.

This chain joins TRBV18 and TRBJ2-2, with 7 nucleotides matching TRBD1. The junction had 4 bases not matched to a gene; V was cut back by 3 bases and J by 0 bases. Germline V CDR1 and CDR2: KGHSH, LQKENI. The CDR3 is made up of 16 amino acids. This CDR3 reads CASSPYTGANTGELFF. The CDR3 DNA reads TGTGCCAGCTCACCGTACACAGGGGCGAACACCGGGGAGCTGTTTTTT.

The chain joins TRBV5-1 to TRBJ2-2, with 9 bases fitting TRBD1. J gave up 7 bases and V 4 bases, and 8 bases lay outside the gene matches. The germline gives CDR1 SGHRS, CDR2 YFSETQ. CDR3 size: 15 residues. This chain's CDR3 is CASSPGTGKHGELFF. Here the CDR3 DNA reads TGCGCCAGCAGCCCCGGGACAGGGAAACACGGGGAGCTGTTTTTT.

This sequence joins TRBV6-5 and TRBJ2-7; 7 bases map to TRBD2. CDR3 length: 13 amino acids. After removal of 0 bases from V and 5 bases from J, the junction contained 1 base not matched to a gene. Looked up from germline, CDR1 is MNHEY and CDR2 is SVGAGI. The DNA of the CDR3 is TGTGCCAGCAGTTACTCGGGAGGGAACGAGCAGTACTTC. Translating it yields CASSYSGGNEQYF.

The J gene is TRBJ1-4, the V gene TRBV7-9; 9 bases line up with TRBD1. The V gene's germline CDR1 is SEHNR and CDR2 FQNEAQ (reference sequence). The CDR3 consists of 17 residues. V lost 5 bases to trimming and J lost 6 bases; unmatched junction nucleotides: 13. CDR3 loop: CASSAGPRQGGDEKLFF. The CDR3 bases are TGTGCCAGCAGCGCAGGGCCCCGACAGGGGGGAGATGAAAAACTGTTTTTT.

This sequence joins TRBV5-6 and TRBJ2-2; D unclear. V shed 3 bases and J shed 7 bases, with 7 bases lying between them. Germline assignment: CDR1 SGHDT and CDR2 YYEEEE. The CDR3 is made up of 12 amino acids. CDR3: CASSSSYGELFF. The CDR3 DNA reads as TGTGCCAGCAGCTCTAGTTACGGGGAGCTGTTTTTT.